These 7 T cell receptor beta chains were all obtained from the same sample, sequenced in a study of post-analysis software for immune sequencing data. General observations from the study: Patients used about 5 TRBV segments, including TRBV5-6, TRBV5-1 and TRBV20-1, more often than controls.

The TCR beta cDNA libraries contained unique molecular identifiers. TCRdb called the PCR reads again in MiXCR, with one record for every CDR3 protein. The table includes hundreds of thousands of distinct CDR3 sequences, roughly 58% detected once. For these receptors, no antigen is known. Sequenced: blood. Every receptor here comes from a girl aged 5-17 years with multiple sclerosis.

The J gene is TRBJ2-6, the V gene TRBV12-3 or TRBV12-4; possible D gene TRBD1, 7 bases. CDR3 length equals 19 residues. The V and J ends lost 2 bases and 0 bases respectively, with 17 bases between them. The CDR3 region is CASSLRAGGLLSGANVLTF. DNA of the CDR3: TGTGCCAGCAGTTTAAGGGCAGGGGGACTCCTCTCTGGGGCCAACGTCCTGACTTTC.

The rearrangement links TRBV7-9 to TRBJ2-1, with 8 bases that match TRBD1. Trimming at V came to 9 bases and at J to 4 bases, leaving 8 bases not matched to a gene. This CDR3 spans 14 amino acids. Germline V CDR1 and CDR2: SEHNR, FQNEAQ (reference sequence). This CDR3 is CASFRDRPYNEQFF. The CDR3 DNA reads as TGTGCCAGTTTCCGGGACAGGCCATACAATGAGCAGTTCTTC.

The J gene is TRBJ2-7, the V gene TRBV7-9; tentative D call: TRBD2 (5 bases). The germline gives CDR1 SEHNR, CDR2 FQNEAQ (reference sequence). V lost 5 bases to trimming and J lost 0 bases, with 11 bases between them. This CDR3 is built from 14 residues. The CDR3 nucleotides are TGTGCCAGCAGCCCCGGAGAGGGCTCCTACGAGCAGTACTTC. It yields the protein CASSPGEGSYEQYF.

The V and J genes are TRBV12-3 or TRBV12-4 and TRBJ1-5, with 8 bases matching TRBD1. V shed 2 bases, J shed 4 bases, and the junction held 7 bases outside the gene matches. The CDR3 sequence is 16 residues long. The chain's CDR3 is CASSLPGTGGNQPQHF. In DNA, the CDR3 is TGTGCCAGCAGTTTACCGGGGACAGGTGGGAATCAGCCCCAGCATTTT.

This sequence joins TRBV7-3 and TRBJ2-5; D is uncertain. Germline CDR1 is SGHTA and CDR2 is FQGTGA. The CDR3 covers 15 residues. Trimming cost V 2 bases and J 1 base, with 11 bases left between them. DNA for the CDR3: TGTGCCAGCAGCTTATCGGCAGGCCTCCAAGAGACCCAGTACTTC. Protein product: CASSLSAGLQETQYF.

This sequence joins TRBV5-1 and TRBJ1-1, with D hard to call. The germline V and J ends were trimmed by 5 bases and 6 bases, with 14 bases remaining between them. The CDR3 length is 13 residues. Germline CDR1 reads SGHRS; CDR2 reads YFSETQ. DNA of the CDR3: TGCGCCAGCAGGAGACCGGAGGGAGCTGAAGCTTTCTTT. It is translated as CASRRPEGAEAFF.

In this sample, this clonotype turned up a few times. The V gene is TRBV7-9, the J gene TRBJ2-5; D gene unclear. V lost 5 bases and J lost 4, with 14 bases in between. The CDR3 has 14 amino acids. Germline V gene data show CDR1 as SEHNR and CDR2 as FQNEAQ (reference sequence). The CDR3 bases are TGTGCCAGCAGCCGCACCGGGTGGGGAGAGACCCAGTACTTC. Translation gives CASSRTGWGETQYF.